The T cell receptor beta chain under discussion was sequenced for a study of blood T cell repertoires in COVID-19. Whole-study context: The origin of the acute and convalescent COVID-19 samples was the United States, Italy and Spain. PBMCs, B-cell-depleted T cells, or T cells provided the cDNA or gDNA that made up the material.

V lost 0 bases and J 6 bases, leaving 12 bases between the germline ends. This CDR3 region has 14 residues. Germline V gives CDR1 SGDLS, CDR2 YYNGEE. How the authors handled the data: Quantification of nucleated cells was approximated via reference gene primer amplification. Sequenced by immunoSEQ multiplex PCR; TCRdb stores in-frame clones only, minus some. For V, J and clone size, that table is used; D and trimming come from the DNA. Of a few hundred thousand clones in the sample, approximately 91% were seen once. The sequenced material came from peripheral blood. V is TRBV9 and J is TRBJ1-2; tentative D call: TRBD1 (5 bases). This clonotype was sampled from a middle-aged man with acute or convalescent COVID-19. The CDR3 sequence is CASSVVAGLDGYTF. The CDR3 coding sequence is TGTGCCAGCAGCGTAGTCGCGGGGCTAGATGGCTACACCTTC.